These 27 T cell receptor beta chains share one sample of origin, sequenced in a study of Ad26.COV2.S vaccination and SARS-CoV-2 variants. The repertoire was sequenced with immunoSEQ multiplex PCR; TCRdb's copy has only in-frame clones and lacks some. The data show over 400,000 clones, less than 95% seen once. Sample treatment: over 15 received Ad26.COV2.S at low or high dose, single or two shots; five or six received placebo; per-sample allocation not given. Sampling was done on day 63 after the first vaccine or placebo injection. The sequences come from peripheral blood, collected in a trial of Ad26.COV2.S vaccine versus placebo. These receptors were taken from a person aged 18-65 years who received the Ad26.COV2.S COVID-19 vaccine or a placebo.

The gene calls are TRBV28 and TRBJ1-5; TRBD1 matches 7 bases. Germline values: CDR1 MDHEN, CDR2 SYDVKM. The junction had 4 bases not matched to a gene; V was cut back by 10 bases and J by 4 bases. The CDR3 covers 12 residues. This chain's CDR3 is CAIQGVNQPQHF. CDR3 nucleotide sequence: TGTGCCATCCAGGGGGTTAATCAGCCCCAGCATTTT.

CDR3 in DNA: TGTGCCAGCAGCAATCCAGGGCTGGTGCAGCCCCAGCATTTT. It is translated as CASSNPGLVQPQHF. The chain joins TRBV6-6 to TRBJ1-5; TRBD1 is a possible D gene (5 bases). CDR1 MNHNY and CDR2 SVGAGI come from the germline V gene (reference sequence). The CDR3 runs 14 residues. Trimming stripped 6 bases from V and 7 bases from J, with 16 bases between.

This chain joins TRBV7-3 and TRBJ2-1, with 11 bases lining up with TRBD2. Germline CDR1 is SGHTA and CDR2 is FQGTGA. There are 17 residues in the CDR3. The V gene end was trimmed by 4 bases and the J gene end by 7 bases; junction bases not matched to a gene: 12. The CDR3 here is CASSSLTGTSGENEQFF. The CDR3, as DNA: TGTGCCAGCAGCTCATTAACCGGGACTAGCGGCGAGAATGAGCAGTTCTTC.

The rearrangement links TRBV15 to TRBJ2-3, with TRBD1 matching over 10 bases. V trimming: 0 bases; J trimming: 4 bases; junction bases outside the gene matches: 10. From germline, CDR1 is LNHNV and CDR2 YYDKDF (reference sequence). The CDR3 consists of 18 residues. CDR3 residues: CATSREGPGQGTSDTQYF. CDR3 in DNA: TGTGCCACCAGCAGAGAGGGGCCGGGACAGGGGACTTCAGATACGCAGTATTTT.

The chain employs TRBV4-2 and TRBJ1-6, with TRBD1 matching 8 bases. Germline lookup yields CDR1 LGHNA and CDR2 YNFKEQ. After removal of 4 bases from V and 10 bases from J, the junction contained 9 bases not matched to a gene. CDR3 size: 15 residues. Here the CDR3 reads CASSPSTGVNSPLHF. The CDR3 bases are TGTGCCAGCAGCCCTTCGACAGGGGTGAACTCACCCCTCCACTTT.

The chain links TRBV3-1 (or the pseudogene TRBV3-2) to TRBJ2-7; 8 bases map to TRBD2. There are 11 residues in the CDR3. With 4 bases clipped from V and 7 bases from J, the junction kept 0 bases outside the gene matches. Germline loops: CDR1 LGHDT, CDR2 YNNKEL (reference sequence). In DNA form, the CDR3 reads TGTGCCAGCAGCCGCGGGGGGGAGCAGTACTTC. Its protein is CASSRGGEQYF.

This chain connects TRBV6-4 to TRBJ2-3, with 9 bases that match TRBD1. The CDR3 spans 15 residues. After removal of 0 bases from V and 3 bases from J, the junction contained 1 base not matched to a gene. Per germline, CDR1 MRHNA and CDR2 SNTAGT. The CDR3 sequence is CASSDSGQGTDTQYF. CDR3 coding DNA: TGTGCCAGCAGTGACTCAGGACAGGGGACAGATACGCAGTATTTT.

The V call is TRBV19, the J call TRBJ1-2, with D unresolved. Trimming pared 5 bases from V and 2 bases from J, leaving 6 bases between. CDR3 length: 12 residues. Looked up from germline, CDR1 is LNHDA and CDR2 is SQIVND (reference sequence). CDR3 nucleotides: TGTGCCAGTAGTGAACACAACTATGGCTACACCTTC. This codes for CASSEHNYGYTF.

The CDR3 DNA sequence: TGTGCCAGCAGTTTATACCCCCGGACAGGGCCCTACGAGCAGTACTTC. Translating gives CASSLYPRTGPYEQYF. V gene TRBV27 combines with J gene TRBJ2-7, with 8 positions matching TRBD1. The germline gives CDR1 MNHEY, CDR2 SMNVEV (reference sequence). The V segment lost 1 base and the J segment 2 bases; nucleotides outside the gene matches: 7. CDR3 length equals 16 residues.

This clone showed up just once. This chain links TRBV3-1 (or the pseudogene TRBV3-2) with TRBJ2-3; D remains unclear. The germline V and J ends were trimmed by 11 bases and 1 base, with 10 bases remaining between them. Per the germline V gene, CDR1 is LGHDT and CDR2 is YNNKEL (reference sequence). CDR3 length: 12 amino acids. The CDR3 spells CASSRRTDTQYF. CDR3 bases: TGTGCCTCCTCACGGCGCACAGATACGCAGTATTTT.

The chain joins TRBV5-1 to TRBJ2-1, with D possibly TRBD2 on 6 matching bases. V was pared by 6 bases and J by 2 bases, with 15 bases between. CDR3 length: 15 residues. The germline gives CDR1 SGHRS, CDR2 YFSETQ. The CDR3 DNA reads TGCGCCAGCAATCCGGAGGGCCCGGCCTACAATGAGCAGTTCTTC. Translation: CASNPEGPAYNEQFF.

This clone was detected only once. J is TRBJ2-7 and V is TRBV29-1; 7 bases match TRBD1. V dropped 7 bases and J dropped 4; count of bases not matched to a gene: 10. This CDR3 has 13 amino acids. The germline V gene encodes CDR1 SQVTM and CDR2 ANQGSEA. The CDR3 is CSAGDSYGYEQYF. CDR3 in DNA: TGCAGCGCCGGGGACAGTTACGGGTACGAGCAGTACTTC.

This chain uses TRBV19 with TRBJ1-1; 7 nucleotides match TRBD1. J lost 0 bases, V lost 10 bases, and 5 bases had no gene match. This CDR3 spans 13 amino acids. Germline assignment: CDR1 LNHDA and CDR2 SQIVND (reference sequence). CDR3 coding DNA: TGTGCCACCCGACAGGGAATGAACACTGAAGCTTTCTTT. It is translated as CATRQGMNTEAFF.

The chain links TRBV4-1 to TRBJ1-2, with D perhaps TRBD1 (6 bases). Germline V gene sequence: CDR1 MGHRA, CDR2 YSYEKL. V was trimmed by 0 bases and J by 0 bases, leaving 26 bases between them. CDR3 length: 21 residues. The CDR3 protein is CASSQDKGEAKMDRTNYGYTF. CDR3 bases: TGCGCCAGCAGCCAAGATAAGGGTGAGGCGAAGATGGACAGAACTAACTATGGCTACACCTTC.

The chain recombines TRBV2 with TRBJ2-1, with D tentatively TRBD2 (6 bases). The CDR3 spans 14 residues. Per germline, CDR1 SNHLY and CDR2 FYNNEI. Trimming pared 7 bases from V and 0 bases from J, leaving 10 bases between. The CDR3 spells CASKAGSSYNEQFF. The CDR3 nucleotides read TGTGCCAGCAAGGCGGGAAGCTCCTACAATGAGCAGTTCTTC.

This chain links TRBV5-6 with TRBJ1-1, with D unclear. The length of the CDR3 is 14 residues. Trimming took 1 base from V and 4 from J, leaving 11 bases between them. Looked up from germline, CDR1 is SGHDT and CDR2 is YYEEEE. Here the CDR3 reads CASSLMSAATEAFF. The CDR3 DNA reads TGTGCCAGCAGCTTGATGTCCGCGGCCACTGAAGCTTTCTTT.

The sample holds a few counts of this clone. The genes are TRBV3-1 (or the pseudogene TRBV3-2) and TRBJ2-2, with a possible D match to TRBD2 (5 bases). V was shortened by 4 bases and J by 0 bases, with 9 bases between the two germline ends. The CDR3 totals 15 residues. Germline assignment: CDR1 LGHDT and CDR2 YNNKEL (reference sequence). CDR3 bases: TGTGCCAGCAGCCTCCGGAGGTCGAACACCGGGGAGCTGTTTTTT. It translates to CASSLRRSNTGELFF.

This rearrangement joins TRBV5-6 to TRBJ2-7; D is tentatively TRBD1 or TRBD2 (5 bases each). The CDR3 totals 11 residues. CDR1 is SGHDT and CDR2 is YYEEEE in the germline V gene. The ends were cut back, 2 bases at V and 8 bases at J, with 8 bases in the middle. The DNA of the CDR3 is TGTGCCAGCAGCTTAGGGGACCAGCAGTACTTC. Translating it yields CASSLGDQQYF.

This sequence joins TRBV6-6 and TRBJ2-1, with 8 bases identical to TRBD2. In germline, CDR1 is MNHNY, CDR2 SVGAGI (reference sequence). The CDR3 totals 19 residues. V trimming: 5 bases; J trimming: 0 bases; junction bases outside the gene matches: 15. The CDR3 DNA is TGTGCCAGCAGTCAGGGACTAGGAGGTCCCGGGGGCTCCTACAATGAGCAGTTCTTC. Translated, it gives CASSQGLGGPGGSYNEQFF.

CDR3 DNA sequence: TGTGCCAGTAGTACTAAGACAGGGGTTGGCTACACCTTC. Translating gives CASSTKTGVGYTF. This chain joins TRBV19 and TRBJ1-2; the match to TRBD1 covers 8 bases. The CDR3 is made up of 13 amino acids. V trimming: 4 bases; J trimming: 7 bases; junction bases outside the gene matches: 5. Germline assignment: CDR1 LNHDA and CDR2 SQIVND (reference sequence).

The rearrangement uses TRBV5-4 and TRBJ1-6; tentatively, D is TRBD1 (5 bases). CDR1 is SGHNT and CDR2 is YYREEE in the germline V gene (reference sequence). Deletions cut 2 bases from V and 7 bases from J, with 13 bases between. There are 15 residues in the CDR3. This CDR3 is CASSLRDGKNSPLHF. Here the CDR3 DNA reads TGTGCCAGCAGCTTACGGGACGGCAAGAATTCACCCCTCCACTTT.

This clone was counted only a few times. The chain combines TRBV6-2 or TRBV6-3 with TRBJ2-2; D gene unclear. The V gene's germline CDR1 is MNHEY and CDR2 SVGEGT. Trimming took 0 bases from V and 4 from J, leaving 3 bases between them. The CDR3 covers 13 residues. Here the CDR3 reads CASSYSATGELFF. In DNA form, the CDR3 reads TGTGCCAGCAGTTACTCAGCCACCGGGGAGCTGTTTTTT.

The chain recombines TRBV7-2 with TRBJ2-7; 8 bases align to TRBD1. The CDR3 is made up of 15 amino acids. CDR1 and CDR2 (germline): SGHTA, FQGNSA. V dropped 5 bases and J dropped 0; count of bases not matched to a gene: 6. CDR3 residues: CASSTDRGLSYEQYF. The CDR3 region has the DNA TGTGCCAGCAGCACAGACAGGGGCCTCTCCTACGAGCAGTACTTC. Supplemented by reference TRBV7-2 and TRBJ2-7, the full variable domain reads GAGVSQSPSNKVTEKGKDVELRCDPISGHTALYWYRQSLGQGLEFLIYFQGNSAPDKSGLPSDRFSAERTGGSVSTLTIQRTQQEDSAVYLCASSTDRGLSYEQYFGPGTRLTVT.

The sample holds a few counts of this clone. In DNA, the CDR3 is TGTGCCAGCAGCCCCTTGGGGGACAGGGGGCCTGGAAACACCATATATTTT. This encodes CASSPLGDRGPGNTIYF. This chain links TRBV7-2 with TRBJ1-3; 12 positions agree with TRBD1. Trimming cost V 5 bases and J 2 bases; bases outside gene matches: 7. This CDR3 is 17 amino acids long. Germline V lookup: CDR1 SGHTA, CDR2 FQGNSA.

This clone was seen a single time. At one end, the junction sequence differs from germline, possibly due to a read error. The chain has TRBV20-1 and TRBJ2-1, with a weak D call TRBD1 (6 bases). Germline loops: CDR1 DFQATT, CDR2 SNEGSKA (reference sequence). CDR3 length equals 11 residues. The CDR3 DNA is TGCAGTGCTACCGCGACAGGAGAGCTGTTCTTC. Translating gives CSATATGELFF.

The rearrangement links TRBV9 to TRBJ2-7; no clear D gene. This CDR3 has 14 amino acids. Looked up from germline, CDR1 is SGDLS and CDR2 is YYNGEE. Trimming left V 4 bases short and J 5 bases short, with 16 bases between. The CDR3 loop reads CASSFRTDRDEQYF. CDR3 coding DNA: TGTGCCAGCAGCTTCAGGACGGATAGAGACGAGCAGTACTTC.

The CDR3 region is CASSLGGGGFTEAFF. The CDR3 nucleotides are TGTGCCAGCAGTTTAGGGGGCGGGGGTTTTACTGAAGCTTTCTTT. The rearrangement uses TRBV28 and TRBJ1-1; D is perhaps TRBD1 (6 bases). This CDR3 is 15 amino acids long. Deletions cut 2 bases from V and 5 bases from J, with 15 bases between. Germline CDR1 reads MDHEN; CDR2 reads SYDVKM.